What follows describes a single T cell receptor (beta chain). The data were taken from a study of shared clonotypes between healthy human individuals. The data were produced by immunoSEQ multiplex PCR, yet TCRdb's version contains in-frame clones alone and is incomplete. Of approximately 320,000 clones in the sample, about 74% were seen once. CDR1 is MNHEY, CDR2 SVGAGI, per germline. The CDR3 extends over 14 amino acids. The V gene end was trimmed by 2 bases and the J gene end by 2 bases; junction bases not matched to a gene: 1. The V call is TRBV6-5, the J call TRBJ2-7, with 9 bases fitting TRBD1. This clonotype was sampled from a man under 40 in good health. Sequenced sample: memory CD4+ T cells sorted from blood. Sample subset: CD45RA-negative fraction. CDR3: CASSYGDRAYEQYF. CDR3 in DNA: TGTGCCAGCAGTTACGGGGACAGGGCCTACGAGCAGTACTTC.